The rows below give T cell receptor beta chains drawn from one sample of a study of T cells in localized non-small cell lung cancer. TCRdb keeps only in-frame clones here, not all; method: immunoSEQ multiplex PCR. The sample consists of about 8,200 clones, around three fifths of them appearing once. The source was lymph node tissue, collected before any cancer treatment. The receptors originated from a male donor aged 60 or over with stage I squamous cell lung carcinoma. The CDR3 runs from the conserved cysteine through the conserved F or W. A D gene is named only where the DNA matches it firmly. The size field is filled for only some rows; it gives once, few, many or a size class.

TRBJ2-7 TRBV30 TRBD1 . TGTGCCTGGGGGACAGCCTACGAGCAGTACTTC CAWGTAYEQYF
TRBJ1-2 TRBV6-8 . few TGTGCCAGCAGTCGGGCCCGGGATGATGGCTACACCTTC CASSRARDDGYTF
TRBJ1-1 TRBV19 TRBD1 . TGTGCCAGTAGTATAGCCGAGGGGGCAGGATCTGAAGCTTTCTTT CASSIAEGAGSEAFF
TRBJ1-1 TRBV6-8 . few TGTGCCAGCAAAAAGACAGGGAACACTGAAGCTTTCTTT CASKKTGNTEAFF
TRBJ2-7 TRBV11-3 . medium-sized TGTGCCAGCAGCTTCAGGGGCTCAAGCTCCTACGAGCAGTACTTC CASSFRGSSSYEQYF
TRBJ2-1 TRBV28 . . TGTGCCAGCAGTTCCGTCTCCCCCCTGTCGCAGTTCTTC CASSSVSPLSQFF
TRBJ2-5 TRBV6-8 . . TGTGCCAGCAGTTACGCTCCGGGCTTGGTAGAGACCCAGTACTTC CASSYAPGLVETQYF
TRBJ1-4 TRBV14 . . TGTGCCAGCAGCCAGCAGGGCAGGGGTCGTGAAAAACTGTTTTTT CASSQQGRGREKLFF
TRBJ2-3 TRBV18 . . TGTGCCAGCTCACCTTCTAGCACAGATACGCAGTATTTT CASSPSSTDTQYF
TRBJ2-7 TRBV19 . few TGTGCCAGTAGTAACCCTAGGGGGTCCTACGAGCAGTACTTC CASSNPRGSYEQYF
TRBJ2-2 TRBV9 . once TGTGCCAGCAGCCCTATTACCGCGAACACCGGGGAGCTGTTTTTT CASSPITANTGELFF
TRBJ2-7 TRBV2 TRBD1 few TGTGCCAGCAGTAGGGACAGGGGGTTTTTCGAGCAGTACTTC CASSRDRGFFEQYF
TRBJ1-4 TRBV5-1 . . TGCGCCAGCAGCTCGACAGCATCCATAGGGGAAAAACTGTTTTTT CASSSTASIGEKLFF
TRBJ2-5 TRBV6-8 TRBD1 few TGTGCCAGCAGTTACACAGGGGGGCAAGAGACCCAGTACTTC CASSYTGGQETQYF
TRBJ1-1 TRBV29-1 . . TGCAGCGCGATTAATCAGGGAGTGGGCACTGAAGCTTTCTTT CSAINQGVGTEAFF
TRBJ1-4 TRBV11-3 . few TGTGCCAGCAGCTTAGGTACAGTAAGAAGGGATGAAAAACTGTTTTTT CASSLGTVRRDEKLFF
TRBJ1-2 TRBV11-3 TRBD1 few TGTGCCAGCAGTCCGGGACAGGGGAACTATGGCTACACCTTC CASSPGQGNYGYTF
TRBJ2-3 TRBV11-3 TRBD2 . TGTGCCAGCAGCTTAGTAGCGGGGGTGAGGGGAGGGCAGTATTTT CASSLVAGVRGGQYF
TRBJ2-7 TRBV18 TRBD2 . TGTGCCAGCTCACCAGGGACTAGCGGGAGTGACTACTTC CASSPGTSGSDYF
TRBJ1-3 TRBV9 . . TGTGCCAGCAGAGGGTTCTCTGGAAACACCATATATTTT CASRGFSGNTIYF
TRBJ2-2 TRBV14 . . TGTGCCAGCAGCCAAGATCTGGACGGGGAGCTGTTTTTT CASSQDLDGELFF
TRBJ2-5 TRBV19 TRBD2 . TGTGCCAGTAGTATGGGACTAGCGGGAGGGCAAGAGACCCAGTACTTC CASSMGLAGGQETQYF
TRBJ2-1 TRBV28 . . TGTGCCAGCAGTTTACAAAGGCCAGGTTCCAATGAGCAGTTCTTC CASSLQRPGSNEQFF
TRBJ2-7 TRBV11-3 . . TGTGCCAGCAGCAAGGCGGCGGGGAACTACGAGCAGTACTTC CASSKAAGNYEQYF
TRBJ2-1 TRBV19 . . TGTGCCAGTAGCCGCCTGGTGTACAATGAGCAGTTCTTC CASSRLVYNEQFF
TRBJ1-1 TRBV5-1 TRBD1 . TGCGCCAGCAGCTTGAGACAGGGTAACACTGAAGCTTTCTTT CASSLRQGNTEAFF
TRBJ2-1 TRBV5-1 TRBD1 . TGCGCCAGCAGCTTGGAGGGACAGGGTCGCGAACAGTTCTTC CASSLEGQGREQFF
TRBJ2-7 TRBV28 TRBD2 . TGTGCCAGCAGAAGTAGCGGGAGGGGGGCCTACGAGCAGTACTTC CASRSSGRGAYEQYF
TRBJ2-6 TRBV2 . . TGTGCCAGCAGTGAACCGGGGATCCCTGGGGCCAACGTCCTGACTTTC CASSEPGIPGANVLTF
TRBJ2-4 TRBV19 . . TGTGCCAGTAGCTTACAGACCGGGACAAGGGGCTCTGACAACATTCAGTACTTC CASSLQTGTRGSDNIQYF
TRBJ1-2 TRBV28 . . TGTGCCAGCAGCCAGTTAGGGGATAGCTACACCTTC CASSQLGDSYTF
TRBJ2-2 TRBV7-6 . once TGTGCCAGCAGCTCCCAGTCGGGGGCTGGGACCGGGGAGCTGTTTTTT CASSSQSGAGTGELFF
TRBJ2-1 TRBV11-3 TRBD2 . TGTGCCAGCAGCTTATTCGGGACTAGTCGGAATGAGCAGTTCTTC CASSLFGTSRNEQFF
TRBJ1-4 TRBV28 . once TGTGCCAGCAGCTTCCAATTGAGTGGTGAATTTGAAAAACTGTTTTTT CASSFQLSGEFEKLFF
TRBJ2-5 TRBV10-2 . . TGCGCCAGCACCTTTGGGGGGGCGGCGGTCCAAGAGACCCAGTACTTC CASTFGGAAVQETQYF
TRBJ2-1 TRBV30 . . TGTGCCTGGAGCGCCGTGGGGAGTGAGCAGTTCTTC CAWSAVGSEQFF
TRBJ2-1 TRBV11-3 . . TGTGCCAGCAGCTCCCACAGGGACTACAATGAGCAGTTCTTC CASSSHRDYNEQFF
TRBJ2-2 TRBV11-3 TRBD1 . TGTGCCAGCAGCTGGGGACAGGGGTTCACCGGGGAGCTGTTTTTT CASSWGQGFTGELFF
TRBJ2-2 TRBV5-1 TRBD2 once TGCGCCAGCAGCGAACTAGCGGGGACCGGGGAGCTGTTTTTT CASSELAGTGELFF
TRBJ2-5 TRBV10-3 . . TGTGCCATCAGTGAGTCGGGTAGGGCTGAGACCCAGTACTTC CAISESGRAETQYF
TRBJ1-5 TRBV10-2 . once TGCGCCAGCAGTGAGATCCACCAGCCCCAGCATTTT CASSEIHQPQHF
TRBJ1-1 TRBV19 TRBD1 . TGTGCCAGCAGTCCGGGACAGGCTACGGGAGTCACTGAAGCTTTCTTT CASSPGQATGVTEAFF
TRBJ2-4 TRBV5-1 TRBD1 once TGCGCCAGCAGCTTGGCCGAGGACAGGCTAATTAAAAACATTCAGTACTTC CASSLAEDRLIKNIQYF
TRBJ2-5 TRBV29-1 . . TGCAGCGTTGAAAGAGGGTTAGTCCAAGAGACCCAGTACTTC CSVERGLVQETQYF
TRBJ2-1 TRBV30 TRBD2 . TGTGCCTGGAGTGAAGCGGGAGAGAGCAATGAGCAGTTCTTC CAWSEAGESNEQFF
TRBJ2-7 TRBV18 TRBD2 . TGTGCCAGCTCACCACTAGCGGGCCCTTCCTACGAGCAGTACTTC CASSPLAGPSYEQYF
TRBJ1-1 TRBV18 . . TGTGCCAGCTCTCGGGAGGCAGGTGGTGAAGCTTTCTTT CASSREAGGEAFF
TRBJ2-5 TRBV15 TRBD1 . TGTGCCACCAGCAACAGGGGGCGCCGCGGGATTGAGACCCAGTACTTC CATSNRGRRGIETQYF
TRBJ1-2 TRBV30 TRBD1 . TGTGCCTGGAGTCCCGGACAGGGCTATGGCTACACCTTC CAWSPGQGYGYTF
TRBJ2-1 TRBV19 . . TGTGCCAGTAGTATAGTTGGGGCAGTTGAGCAGTTCTTC CASSIVGAVEQFF
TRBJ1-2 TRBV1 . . TGCGCCAGCAGCCAATTGGGACAGGTAAACTCCGGCTACACCTTC CASSQLGQVNSGYTF
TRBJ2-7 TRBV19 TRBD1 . TGTGCCAATAGTATACAGGGGGGTTACGAGCAGTACTTC CANSIQGGYEQYF
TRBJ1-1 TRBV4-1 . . TGCGCCAGCAGCACGGTGGGGAACACTGAAGCTTTCTTT CASSTVGNTEAFF
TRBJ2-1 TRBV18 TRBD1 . TGTGCCAGCTCAGCTCGGGACAGGGGTCAAAGGAATGAGCAGTTCTTC CASSARDRGQRNEQFF
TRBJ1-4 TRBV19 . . TGTGCCAGTAGGGACTCAGGACGTAATGAAAAACTGTTTTTT CASRDSGRNEKLFF
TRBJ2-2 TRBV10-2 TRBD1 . TGCGCCACCCGCCGGCGACAGGGGTCGAACACCGGGGAGCTGTTTTTT CATRRRQGSNTGELFF